What follows are 30 T cell receptor beta chains derived from one specimen sequenced in a study of post-analysis software for immune sequencing data. General study results and limits: Patients carried four or five TRBV segments more frequently than controls did, and TRBV5-6, TRBV5-1 and TRBV20-1 were among them.

Their antigens are not known. Unique molecular identifiers tagged the TCR beta cDNA libraries. From the PCR reads, TCRdb called clonotypes with MiXCR, one entry per CDR3 protein. The sample lists hundreds of thousands of distinct CDR3 sequences, 55% to 70% occurring once. Material for sequencing was blood. These receptors originate from a girl aged 2 to 10 with multiple sclerosis.

V gene TRBV2 combines with J gene TRBJ2-7, with D perhaps matching TRBD1 (6 bases). Trimming took 7 bases from V and 0 from J, leaving 10 bases between them. The CDR3 has 13 amino acids. The germline V gene has CDR1 SNHLY and CDR2 FYNNEI. CDR3 sequence: CASNGQFSYEQYF. The CDR3 DNA is TGTGCCAGCAATGGACAGTTCTCCTACGAGCAGTACTTC.

The chain uses TRBV6-5 and TRBJ1-1; D possibly corresponds to TRBD1 (6 bases). Trimming pared 5 bases from V and 5 bases from J, leaving 9 bases between. The CDR3 is 12 amino acids. The germline V gene has CDR1 MNHEY and CDR2 SVGAGI. CDR3 DNA: TGTGCCAGCAGTGTCGGACAGACTGAAGCTTTCTTT. Its translation is CASSVGQTEAFF.

The chain has TRBV5-4 and TRBJ2-1; D perhaps matches TRBD1 (6 bases). Germline CDR1 and CDR2: SGHNT and YYREEE (reference sequence). Trimming shortened V by 2 bases and J by 0 bases, and 9 bases separated the two germline ends. This CDR3 spans 15 amino acids. CDR3 loop: CASSLQQGSYNEQFF. The CDR3 coding sequence is TGTGCCAGCAGCTTACAACAGGGCTCCTACAATGAGCAGTTCTTC. The whole variable domain, remainder taken from reference TRBV5-4 and TRBJ2-1, is ETGVTQSPTHLIKTRGQQVTLRCSSQSGHNTVSWYQQALGQGPQFIFQYYREEENGRGNFPPRFSGLQFPNYSSELNVNALELDDSALYLCASSLQQGSYNEQFFGPGTRLTVL.

The chain has TRBV13 and TRBJ2-7, with 7 bases that match TRBD1. The ends lost 4 bases at V and 6 bases at J; junction bases unmatched: 6. The CDR3 length is 13 residues. CDR1 and CDR2 from the germline V gene are PRHDT and FYEKMQ (reference sequence). CDR3 in DNA: TGTGCCAGCAGCTCCTACAGGGGTTCCGAGCAGTACTTC. This encodes CASSSYRGSEQYF.

The chain combines TRBV7-2 with TRBJ1-5; D remains unclear. V lost 0 bases and J 7 bases, leaving 7 bases between the germline ends. The CDR3 is 13 residues long. Per germline, CDR1 SGHTA and CDR2 FQGNSA. The chain's CDR3 is CASSLAEGQPQHF. The CDR3 DNA sequence: TGTGCCAGCAGCTTAGCGGAGGGACAGCCCCAGCATTTT.

The rearrangement uses TRBV29-1 and TRBJ2-7; D call uncertain. This CDR3 contains 11 residues. Per germline, CDR1 SQVTM and CDR2 ANQGSEA. The V and J ends lost 4 bases and 4 bases respectively, with 8 bases between them. CDR3 bases: TGCAGCGTTGTCAGCGAATACGAGCAGTACTTC. This gives the protein CSVVSEYEQYF.

The chain uses TRBV5-1 and TRBJ2-1; TRBD2 matches 8 bases. J was trimmed by 4 bases and V by 0 bases; bases with no gene match: 6. The CDR3 sequence is 16 residues long. Looked up from germline, CDR1 is SGHRS and CDR2 is YFSETQ. The CDR3 reads CASSLDFSGRYNEQFF. CDR3 sequence (DNA): TGCGCCAGCAGCTTGGATTTCAGCGGGAGATACAATGAGCAGTTCTTC.

This rearrangement joins TRBV11-2 to TRBJ2-4; a possible D gene is TRBD1 (6 bases). Trimming cost V 11 bases and J 0 bases, with 17 bases left between them. The CDR3 has 15 residues. Germline CDR1 and CDR2: SGHAT and FQNNGV. The CDR3 sequence: CASRDGTLAKNIQYF. DNA of the CDR3: TGTGCCTCCCGGGACGGGACATTAGCCAAAAACATTCAGTACTTC. Full variable domain (outside the CDR3, taken from reference TRBV11-2 and TRBJ2-4): EAGVAQSPRYKIIEKRQSVAFWCNPISGHATLYWYQQILGQGPKLLIQFQNNGVVDDSQLPKDRFSAERLKGVDSTLKIQPAKLEDSAVYLCASRDGTLAKNIQYFGAGTRLSVL.

This chain connects TRBV7-9 to TRBJ2-7; D is perhaps TRBD2 (6 bases). The CDR3 is 14 residues long. Germline CDR1 is SEHNR and CDR2 is FQNEAQ (reference sequence). The ends were cut back, 5 bases at V and 2 bases at J, with 13 bases in the middle. The CDR3 spells CASSNSGLTYEQYF. The DNA of the CDR3 is TGTGCCAGCAGCAACTCGGGACTGACCTACGAGCAGTACTTC.

The chain carries TRBV5-5 and TRBJ2-7, with 8 positions matching TRBD2. This CDR3 contains 18 residues. V trimming: 0 bases; J trimming: 4 bases; junction bases outside the gene matches: 15. CDR1 and CDR2 from the germline V gene are SGHKS and YYEKEE (reference sequence). The CDR3 coding sequence is TGTGCCAGCAGCTTGGCCCTCCCCGGGGGGGCCTCTGGGTACGAGCAGTACTTC. This encodes CASSLALPGGASGYEQYF.

This clonotype has a handful of counts. The V call is TRBV7-9, the J call TRBJ2-1; D not resolved. Germline V gives CDR1 SEHNR, CDR2 FQNEAQ (reference sequence). Trimming stripped 4 bases from V and 6 bases from J, with 1 base between. There are 10 residues in the CDR3. In DNA form, the CDR3 reads TGTGCCAGCAGCTCCAATGAGCAGTTCTTC. It specifies CASSSNEQFF.

The chain uses TRBV6-5 and TRBJ2-4, with 11 bases identical to TRBD1. Trimming removed 6 bases from V and 8 bases from J; junction bases left unmatched: 9. The CDR3 sequence is 15 residues long. CDR1 is MNHEY, CDR2 SVGAGI, per germline. CDR3 in amino acids: CASSQGQGAGDIQYF. DNA of the CDR3: TGTGCCAGCAGCCAAGGACAGGGGGCTGGGGACATTCAGTACTTC.

This clonotype was detected only a few times. The chain has TRBV29-1 and TRBJ1-2, with D unresolved. The length of the CDR3 is 14 residues. Trimming took 2 bases from V and 5 from J, leaving 15 bases between them. Germline assignment: CDR1 SQVTM and CDR2 ANQGSEA. The CDR3 spells CSVERIILGYGYTF. The CDR3 DNA sequence: TGCAGCGTTGAACGGATAATCCTGGGGTATGGCTACACCTTC.

There are a few counts of this clonotype. The rearrangement links TRBV29-1 to TRBJ2-1; tentatively, D is TRBD2 (5 bases). V was pared by 5 bases and J by 0 bases, with 11 bases between. This CDR3 contains 14 residues. Germline CDR1 is SQVTM and CDR2 is ANQGSEA. CDR3 protein: CSVTRTSSYNEQFF. In DNA form, the CDR3 reads TGCAGCGTTACTAGGACGTCCTCCTACAATGAGCAGTTCTTC.

This clonotype has a handful of counts. The genes are TRBV27 and TRBJ2-2; TRBD1 matches 7 bases. V gave up 4 bases and J gave up 1 base; unmatched junction bases: 6. The CDR3 runs 16 residues. CDR1 and CDR2 (germline): MNHEY, SMNVEV (reference sequence). This CDR3 reads CASSSTGWMNTGELFF. The CDR3 DNA sequence: TGTGCCAGCAGTTCGACAGGGTGGATGAACACCGGGGAGCTGTTTTTT.

The chain is built from TRBV6-2 or TRBV6-3 and TRBJ1-1; weak D call: TRBD1 (6 bases). From germline, CDR1 is MNHEY and CDR2 SVGEGT. V was trimmed by 10 bases and J by 0 bases, leaving 15 bases between them. This CDR3 comprises 14 residues. CDR3 DNA sequence: TGTGCCACTGACCTCAGGGGTCTGAACACTGAAGCTTTCTTT. This sequence encodes CATDLRGLNTEAFF.

The genes are TRBV5-1 and TRBJ2-7; possible D gene TRBD2, 5 bases. Germline lookup yields CDR1 SGHRS and CDR2 YFSETQ. V dropped 0 bases and J dropped 5 bases, with 9 bases sitting between them. The CDR3 length is 13 residues. Here the CDR3 reads CASSLEAGNEQYF. Written as DNA, the CDR3 is TGCGCCAGCAGCTTGGAGGCGGGCAACGAGCAGTACTTC.

The chain joins TRBV18 to TRBJ2-7, with 8 bases aligning to TRBD1. The J segment lost 6 bases and the V segment lost 5 bases, leaving 9 bases of the junction unmatched. The CDR3 length is 14 residues. From germline, CDR1 is KGHSH and CDR2 LQKENI. This chain's CDR3 is CASSSTDRVLEQYF. CDR3 nucleotides: TGTGCCAGCTCATCAACGGACAGGGTTCTCGAGCAGTACTTC. Full variable domain (remainder filled in from reference TRBV18 and TRBJ2-7): NAGVMQNPRHLVRRRGQEARLRCSPMKGHSHVYWYRQLPEEGLKFMVYLQKENIIDESGMPKERFSAEFPKEGPSILRIQQVVRGDSAAYFCASSSTDRVLEQYFGPGTRLTVT.

V usage is TRBV29-1 and J usage is TRBJ2-4; TRBD1 might be the D (6 bases). The DNA end is a closer match to TRBJ2-7, so the J assignment may be wrong. Per germline, CDR1 SQVTM and CDR2 ANQGSEA. The CDR3 spans 11 residues. The DNA of the CDR3 is TGCAGCACGAAACAGGGATCCGAGCAGTACTTC. Encoded protein: CSTKQGSEQYF.

The chain links TRBV13 to TRBJ2-5, with 7 nucleotides matching TRBD1. CDR1 and CDR2 from the germline V gene are PRHDT and FYEKMQ (reference sequence). The CDR3 length is 14 residues. The V gene end was trimmed by 1 base and the J gene end by 4 bases; junction bases not matched to a gene: 3. CDR3: CASSLEGTVETQYF. In DNA form, the CDR3 reads TGTGCCAGCAGCTTAGAAGGGACAGTAGAGACCCAGTACTTC.

This rearrangement joins TRBV11-2 to TRBJ2-5; 8 nucleotides line up with TRBD1. After removal of 4 bases from V and 4 bases from J, the junction contained 8 bases not matched to a gene. The CDR3 consists of 15 residues. CDR1 and CDR2 from the germline V gene are SGHAT and FQNNGV. In DNA form, the CDR3 reads TGTGCCAGCAGCTCCCCGGACAGGGTGTCAGAGACCCAGTACTTC. It encodes CASSSPDRVSETQYF.

The chain recombines TRBV20-1 with TRBJ2-1; D is ambiguous. CDR3 length: 14 amino acids. Germline V CDR1 and CDR2: DFQATT, SNEGSKA (reference sequence). Trimming pared 0 bases from V and 6 bases from J, leaving 12 bases between. The CDR3 DNA reads TGCAGTGCTAGAGATAGTAGAGGACGCAATGAGCAGTTCTTC. Translated: CSARDSRGRNEQFF.

The chain employs TRBV7-6 and TRBJ2-7, with D possibly matching TRBD2 (6 bases). The CDR3 sequence is 14 residues long. The germline V gene has CDR1 SGHVS and CDR2 FNYEAQ. V was cut by 5 bases and J by 0 bases, with 11 bases left in between. The CDR3 loop reads CASSARGSSYEQYF. In DNA, the CDR3 is TGTGCCAGCAGCGCCCGGGGGAGCTCCTACGAGCAGTACTTC.

The V gene is TRBV29-1, the J gene TRBJ2-7; D unclear. The CDR3 has 11 amino acids. CDR1 and CDR2 from the germline V gene are SQVTM and ANQGSEA. The V end was cut by 4 bases, the J end by 3 bases, with 7 bases between. CDR3 in DNA: TGCAGCGTTGTAGTCAGCTACGAGCAGTACTTC. Amino acids: CSVVVSYEQYF.

V is TRBV7-6 and J is TRBJ2-7; unclear D gene. This CDR3 has 14 amino acids. Per the germline V gene, CDR1 is SGHVS and CDR2 is FNYEAQ. Trimming left V 5 bases short and J 2 bases short, with 13 bases between. CDR3 sequence: CASSPEVGAYEQYF. CDR3 DNA: TGTGCCAGCAGCCCGGAAGTGGGTGCCTACGAGCAGTACTTC.

In this sample, this clonotype turned up a few times. This rearrangement joins TRBV19 to TRBJ2-1; TRBD1 agrees at 7 bases. CDR1 is LNHDA and CDR2 is SQIVND in the germline V gene (reference sequence). The junction had 8 bases not matched to a gene; V was cut back by 3 bases and J by 0 bases. CDR3 size: 17 residues. Here the CDR3 DNA reads TGTGCCAGTAGTATTGGTCCGGGACAGCTCTCCTACAATGAGCAGTTCTTC. Amino acid sequence: CASSIGPGQLSYNEQFF.

This clonotype turned up a few times. The chain combines TRBV7-2 with TRBJ2-3; D might be TRBD2 (5 bases). V shed 2 bases and J shed 2 bases, with 14 bases lying between them. Germline lookup yields CDR1 SGHTA and CDR2 FQGNSA. The CDR3 runs to 16 residues. The CDR3 region is CASSLLASANTDTQYF. In DNA, the CDR3 is TGTGCCAGCAGCTTATTAGCGAGCGCTAACACAGATACGCAGTATTTT.

The chain is built from TRBV4-2 and TRBJ2-3, with 8 bases aligning to TRBD2. There are 15 residues in the CDR3. Germline V gives CDR1 LGHNA, CDR2 YNFKEQ. V lost 0 bases and J lost 6; bases outside the gene matches: 5. CDR3: CASSQDPSGSDTQYF. DNA of the CDR3: TGTGCCAGCAGCCAAGATCCCAGCGGGAGTGATACGCAGTATTTT.

This chain joins TRBV12-3 or TRBV12-4 and TRBJ2-1; D is unclear. The CDR3 extends over 13 amino acids. Deletions cut 2 bases from V and 5 bases from J, with 7 bases between. The CDR3 nucleotides read TGTGCCAGCAGTTTAACGGAAGACAATGAGCAGTTCTTC. It specifies CASSLTEDNEQFF.

The gene calls are TRBV7-6 and TRBJ2-1, with TRBD2 matching 7 bases. The ends lost 5 bases at V and 3 bases at J; junction bases unmatched: 10. The CDR3 extends over 16 amino acids. Germline values: CDR1 SGHVS, CDR2 FNYEAQ. The CDR3 is CASSVLLAGDYNEQFF. CDR3 in DNA: TGTGCCAGCAGCGTACTACTTGCGGGGGACTACAATGAGCAGTTCTTC.